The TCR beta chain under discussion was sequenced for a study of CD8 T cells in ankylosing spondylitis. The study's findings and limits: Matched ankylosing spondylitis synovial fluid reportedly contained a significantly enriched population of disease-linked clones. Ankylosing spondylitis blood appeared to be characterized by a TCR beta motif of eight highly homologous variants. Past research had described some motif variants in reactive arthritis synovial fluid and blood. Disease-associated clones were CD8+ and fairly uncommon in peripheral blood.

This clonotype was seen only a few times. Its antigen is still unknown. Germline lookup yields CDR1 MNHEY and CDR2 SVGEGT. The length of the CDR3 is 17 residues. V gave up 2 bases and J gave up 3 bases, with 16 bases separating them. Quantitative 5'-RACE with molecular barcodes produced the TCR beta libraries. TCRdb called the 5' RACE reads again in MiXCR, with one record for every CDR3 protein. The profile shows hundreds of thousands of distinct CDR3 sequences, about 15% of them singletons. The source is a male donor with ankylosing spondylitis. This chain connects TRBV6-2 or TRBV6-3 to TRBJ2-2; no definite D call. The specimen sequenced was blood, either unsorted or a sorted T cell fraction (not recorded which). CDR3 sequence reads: CASSYVAGTKDTGELFF. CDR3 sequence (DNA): TGTGCCAGCAGTTACGTCGCAGGAACAAAGGACACCGGGGAGCTGTTTTTT.